The 25 T cell receptor beta chains below were found in one sample sequenced in a study of blood T cell repertoires in COVID-19. The protocol was immunoSEQ multiplex PCR, while the TCRdb copy is restricted to in-frame clones and leaves out a portion. This sample has fewer than 700,000 clones, with around 90% found just once. Sequences were obtained from peripheral blood. The source of these receptors is a woman aged 45-59 years with COVID-19, enrolled during active disease.

The J gene is TRBJ1-3, the V gene TRBV4-1; no clear D gene. From germline, CDR1 is MGHRA and CDR2 YSYEKL. V dropped 6 bases and J dropped 0 bases, with 9 bases sitting between them. This CDR3 spans 14 amino acids. The CDR3 region is CASSLSFSGNTIYF. Written as DNA, the CDR3 is TGCGCCAGCAGTCTGAGTTTCTCTGGAAACACCATATATTTT.

The chain combines TRBV18 with TRBJ1-2; D remains ambiguous. Germline assignment: CDR1 KGHSH and CDR2 LQKENI. The V end lost 3 bases, the J end lost 0 bases, and 8 bases lay between the germline ends. The length of the CDR3 is 14 residues. The CDR3 loop is CASSPTTSNYGYTF. In nucleotides, the CDR3 is TGTGCCAGCTCACCCACAACATCTAACTATGGCTACACCTTC.

This clone was seen only once. This chain joins TRBV27 and TRBJ1-1, with D possibly matching TRBD1 (5 bases). Germline-derived CDR1 and CDR2 are MNHEY and SMNVEV (reference sequence). V lost 6 bases, J lost 1 base, and 12 bases lay in between. The CDR3 has 14 residues. CDR3: CASSLLRENTEAFF. As DNA, the CDR3 is TGTGCCAGCAGCTTACTCAGGGAGAACACTGAAGCTTTCTTT.

This sequence joins TRBV12-5 and TRBJ2-2; D gene uncertain. CDR3 length: 11 amino acids. The ends were cut back, 3 bases at V and 8 bases at J, with 4 bases in the middle. Germline V gene sequence: CDR1 LGHNT, CDR2 FRNRAP. The CDR3 reads CASGFMGELFF. For the CDR3, the DNA is TGTGCTAGTGGTTTTATGGGGGAGCTGTTTTTT.

The chain has TRBV13 and TRBJ2-5; TRBD2 matches 7 bases. From germline, CDR1 is PRHDT and CDR2 FYEKMQ (reference sequence). This CDR3 has 15 residues. Trimming took 4 bases from V and 5 from J; bases not matched to a gene: 10. The CDR3 DNA reads TGTGCCAGCAGCTCCCTAAGACTAGCCGGGGAGACCCAGTACTTC. This translates into CASSSLRLAGETQYF. Full variable domain (remainder filled in from reference TRBV13 and TRBJ2-5): AAGVIQSPRHLIKEKRETATLKCYPIPRHDTVYWYQQGPGQDPQFLISFYEKMQSDKGSIPDRFSAQQFSDYHSELNMSSLELGDSALYFCASSSLRLAGETQYFGPGTRLLVL.

The genes are TRBV9 and TRBJ2-1; 7 bases line up with TRBD1. The CDR3 sequence is 16 residues long. V gave up 0 bases and J gave up 3 bases; unmatched junction bases: 6. The germline gives CDR1 SGDLS, CDR2 YYNGEE. DNA of the CDR3: TGTGCCAGCAGCGTAGTGGGGGCAGGGGGCTACAATGAGCAGTTCTTC. As protein: CASSVVGAGGYNEQFF.

The count of this clone is one. Here the CDR3 reads CASSPPGGSYEQYF. The CDR3 DNA reads as TGTGCCAGCAGCCCCCCCGGCGGTTCCTACGAGCAGTACTTC. This chain joins TRBV4-2 and TRBJ2-7; D unresolved. This CDR3 region has 14 residues. Germline values: CDR1 LGHNA, CDR2 YNFKEQ. The V end was cut by 4 bases, the J end by 1 base, with 11 bases between.

The chain employs TRBV7-6 and TRBJ2-2; D possibly corresponds to TRBD1 (5 bases). CDR3 length: 16 residues. V lost 1 base, J lost 3 bases, and 12 bases lay in between. Germline-derived CDR1 and CDR2 are SGHVS and FNYEAQ. CDR3 protein: CASSLDRQLDTGELFF. As DNA, the CDR3 is TGTGCCAGCAGCTTAGACAGACAGTTAGACACCGGGGAGCTGTTTTTT. The whole variable domain, remainder taken from reference TRBV7-6 and TRBJ2-2, is GAGVSQSPRYKVTKRGQDVALRCDPISGHVSLYWYRQALGQGPEFLTYFNYEAQQDKSGLPNDRFSAERPEGSISTLTIQRTEQRDSAMYRCASSLDRQLDTGELFFGEGSRLTVL.

The chain joins TRBV5-4 to TRBJ2-5, with D hard to call. Trimming shortened V by 0 bases and J by 5 bases, and 11 bases separated the two germline ends. Looked up from germline, CDR1 is SGHNT and CDR2 is YYREEE (reference sequence). CDR3 length: 14 residues. CDR3 protein: CASSLESQRETQYF. The CDR3 nucleotides read TGTGCCAGCAGCTTGGAGAGTCAGAGGGAGACCCAGTACTTC.

V is TRBV11-2 and J is TRBJ1-1; D possibly corresponds to TRBD1 (6 bases). Germline loops: CDR1 SGHAT, CDR2 FQNNGV. V lost 4 bases and J 6 bases, leaving 9 bases between the germline ends. The CDR3 runs to 12 residues. As DNA, the CDR3 is TGTGCCAGCAGCTACGACAGGCCTGAAGCTTTCTTT. Translating it yields CASSYDRPEAFF.

The rearrangement joins TRBV11-1 to TRBJ2-7, with TRBD2 identical over 10 bases. The germline gives CDR1 SGHAT, CDR2 FQDESV (reference sequence). CDR3 size: 15 residues. V shed 2 bases and J 3 bases; nucleotides not matched to a gene: 4. The CDR3 sequence: CASSLTASGGYEQYF. CDR3 sequence (DNA): TGTGCCAGCAGCTTAACCGCTAGCGGGGGCTACGAGCAGTACTTC.

The CDR3 region is CASSDSSGDNEQYF. In DNA, the CDR3 is TGTGCCAGCAGTGATTCTAGCGGGGATAACGAGCAGTACTTC. The chain has TRBV2 and TRBJ2-7, with 9 positions matching TRBD2. V dropped 3 bases and J dropped 5; count of bases not matched to a gene: 5. CDR1 is SNHLY and CDR2 is FYNNEI in the germline V gene. The length of the CDR3 is 14 residues.

The chain has TRBV5-8 and TRBJ2-1; 8 nucleotides line up with TRBD1. Unmatched junction bases numbered 9, after V lost 3 bases and J lost 7 bases. CDR3 length: 15 residues. Germline V lookup: CDR1 SGHTS, CDR2 YDEGEE. CDR3 coding DNA: TGTGCCAGCAGCTCGACGCCGACAGGGGCAAATGAGCAGTTCTTC. It translates to CASSSTPTGANEQFF.

The CDR3 loop is CASSLLTGNEQYF. The CDR3 nucleotides read TGTGCCAGTAGTTTACTGACAGGGAACGAGCAGTACTTC. This chain joins TRBV19 and TRBJ2-7, with 7 bases lining up with TRBD1. CDR1 is LNHDA and CDR2 is SQIVND in the germline V gene (reference sequence). Trimming at V came to 5 bases and at J to 5 bases, leaving 6 bases not matched to a gene. The CDR3 loop spans 13 amino acids.

The CDR3 DNA is TGTGCCAGCAGCTTAGTTGGACAGGCTGGCTACACCTTC. It is translated as CASSLVGQAGYTF. The V and J genes are TRBV7-2 and TRBJ1-2, with TRBD1 identical over 7 bases. The CDR3 spans 13 residues. Germline CDR1 is SGHTA and CDR2 is FQGNSA. J was trimmed by 7 bases and V by 1 base; bases with no gene match: 3.

This clone showed up many times. This chain joins TRBV7-9 and TRBJ2-7; D gene ambiguous. Germline V gene lookup returns CDR1 SEHNR and CDR2 FQNEAQ (reference sequence). There are 14 residues in the CDR3. V gave up 5 bases and J gave up 5 bases, with 16 bases separating them. The chain's CDR3 is CASSRDITPHEQYF. CDR3 nucleotides: TGTGCCAGCAGCCGAGACATCACTCCCCACGAGCAGTACTTC.

V and J are TRBV6-2 or TRBV6-3 and TRBJ1-1; D is perhaps TRBD1 (6 bases). Trimming shortened V by 5 bases and J by 0 bases, and 13 bases separated the two germline ends. Per the germline V gene, CDR1 is MNHEY and CDR2 is SVGEGT. This CDR3 is built from 15 residues. The CDR3 is CASSTGLAMNTEAFF. For the CDR3, the DNA is TGTGCCAGCAGTACAGGGCTAGCTATGAACACTGAAGCTTTCTTT.

The chain links TRBV3-1 (or the pseudogene TRBV3-2) to TRBJ2-7; 13 positions agree with TRBD2. Germline values: CDR1 LGHDT, CDR2 YNNKEL (reference sequence). J lost 4 bases, V lost 5 bases, and 14 bases had no gene match. This CDR3 spans 18 amino acids. The CDR3 nucleotides are TGTGCCAGCAGCGCACTGACTAGCGGGGGGCCTATTTTATACGAGCAGTACTTC. Translated: CASSALTSGGPILYEQYF.

The V call is TRBV7-9, the J call TRBJ2-3, with 8 bases identical to TRBD1. Germline V gives CDR1 SEHNR, CDR2 FQNEAQ (reference sequence). The CDR3 consists of 13 residues. V lost 5 bases to trimming and J lost 4 bases; unmatched junction nucleotides: 2. For the CDR3, the DNA is TGTGCCAGCAGCCGGGGACAGGCAGATACGCAGTATTTT. Residues: CASSRGQADTQYF.

This clone was counted between two and nine times. This sequence joins TRBV7-9 and TRBJ1-6; D is undetermined. This CDR3 comprises 14 residues. Deletions cut 5 bases from V and 7 bases from J, with 12 bases between. Germline assignment: CDR1 SEHNR and CDR2 FQNEAQ (reference sequence). The CDR3 nucleotides are TGTGCCAGCAGCGTTGGGGAGACGAATTCACCCCTCCACTTT. This translates into CASSVGETNSPLHF.

This clone was observed once. The CDR3 region is CASSVRLASNEQFF. CDR3 sequence (DNA): TGTGCCAGCAGCGTGAGACTAGCTAGCAATGAGCAGTTCTTC. The genes are TRBV9 and TRBJ2-1; 7 bases line up with TRBD2. Germline V gene data show CDR1 as SGDLS and CDR2 as YYNGEE. The CDR3 length is 14 residues. The V and J ends lost 2 bases and 6 bases, in that order; junction bases with no gene match: 5. The full variable domain, completed using reference TRBV9 and TRBJ2-1, is DSGVTQTPKHLITATGQRVTLRCSPRSGDLSVYWYQQSLDQGLQFLIQYYNGEERAKGNILERFSAQQFPDLHSELNLSSLELGDSALYFCASSVRLASNEQFFGPGTRLTVL.

This chain connects TRBV4-2 to TRBJ1-2; D gene ambiguous. The V and J ends lost 0 bases and 4 bases respectively, with 12 bases between them. From germline, CDR1 is LGHNA and CDR2 YNFKEQ. The CDR3 has 15 residues. As DNA, the CDR3 is TGTGCCAGCAGCCAAGATCGGTGGGAGAGCTATGGCTACACCTTC. Protein: CASSQDRWESYGYTF.

This clone was detected once. The chain recombines TRBV2 with TRBJ1-2; D remains ambiguous. The germline V gene has CDR1 SNHLY and CDR2 FYNNEI. This CDR3 region has 12 residues. V was clipped by 3 bases and J by 9 bases, with 11 bases between them. CDR3 in amino acids: CASSDPGSRYTF. CDR3 bases: TGTGCCAGCAGTGACCCCGGGTCCCGCTACACCTTC.

The chain links TRBV7-8 to TRBJ1-1; D is uncertain. Trimming pared 3 bases from V and 5 bases from J, leaving 22 bases between. Germline CDR1 and CDR2: SGHVS and FQNEAQ. This CDR3 is 17 amino acids long. The CDR3 loop is CASSFIGGRKVVTEAFF. The DNA for the CDR3 is TGTGCCAGCAGCTTCATTGGAGGTCGGAAAGTTGTAACTGAAGCTTTCTTT.

The gene calls are TRBV5-1 and TRBJ1-1, with D maybe TRBD1 (5 bases). Looked up from germline, CDR1 is SGHRS and CDR2 is YFSETQ. CDR3 size: 15 residues. The V gene lost 5 bases and the J gene lost 0 bases, with 14 bases spanning the gap. The CDR3 protein is CASRPMTEVNTEAFF. As DNA, the CDR3 is TGCGCCAGCAGACCAATGACAGAAGTGAACACTGAAGCTTTCTTT.